These T cell receptor beta chains were read from a single sample in a study of blood T cell repertoires in COVID-19. Data came from immunoSEQ multiplex PCR; TCRdb stores just in-frame clones and leaves some out. The sample has about 55,000 clones, around four fifths seen once. The material sequenced was peripheral blood. The receptors stem from a human donor in a cohort sampled during active COVID-19. Both conserved end residues are part of each CDR3. The D gene is left open where the match is weak. Clone size is given for some rows only: seen once, a few or many times, or a class if the clone is expanded.

j_call	d_call	v_call	clone_size	cdr3_nt	cdr3_aa
TRBJ2-1	.	TRBV7-6	.	TGTGCCAGCAGCTTAGCTCAACTTAGCAATGAGCAGTTCTTC	CASSLAQLSNEQFF
TRBJ1-6	TRBD1	TRBV19	.	TGTGCCAGTAGTATAGATGCGGGACAGCGGAATTCACCCCTCCACTTT	CASSIDAGQRNSPLHF
TRBJ1-6	TRBD1	TRBV6-5	.	TGTGCCAGCAGTTACTCCGGGACAGTTTCTTCACCCCTCCACTTT	CASSYSGTVSSPLHF
TRBJ2-7	TRBD1	TRBV19	.	TGTGCCAGTAGTATAGCCAGGGGGCCTTACGAGCAGTACTTC	CASSIARGPYEQYF
TRBJ2-1	.	TRBV7-2	.	TGTGCCAGCAGTTCAAGCCCCTACAATGAGCAGTTCTTC	CASSSSPYNEQFF
TRBJ1-1	TRBD1	TRBV30	.	TGTGCCTGGGGGGACAGGCCCGACACTGAAGCTTTCTTT	CAWGDRPDTEAFF
TRBJ2-5	.	TRBV19	.	TGTGCCAGTAGTACCAAAAAACAAGAGACCCAGTACTTC	CASSTKKQETQYF
TRBJ2-5	TRBD1	TRBV7-2	.	TGTGCCAGCAGCTCCGGGACAGGGTTAACTGAGACCCAGTACTTC	CASSSGTGLTETQYF
TRBJ2-3	.	TRBV14	few	TGTGCCAGCAGCCAAGATTGGGGCCCCACAGATACGCAGTATTTT	CASSQDWGPTDTQYF
TRBJ1-2	.	TRBV19	.	TGTGCCAGCACCGGGGGGGACTATGGCTACACCTTC	CASTGGDYGYTF